The 25 T cell receptor beta chains presented below share a single source sample, sequenced in a study of blood T cells in healthy people across ages. PCR was performed a second time for about 6 to 12 cycles using a sample-barcoded 5' primer and a J-beta primer mix. TCRdb called the 5' RACE reads again in MiXCR, with one record for every CDR3 protein. The table has around 650,000 distinct CDR3 sequences, around 41% seen once. The sample consisted of blood. The receptors here all came from a man older than 75 in good health.

In regard to this clonotype: This may arise from a read error, as a much more abundant clone is one base away. The chain joins TRBV7-2 to TRBJ2-6, with a weak D call TRBD2 (5 bases). The CDR3 contains 14 residues. Germline V lookup: CDR1 SGHTA, CDR2 FQGNSA. With 8 bases removed from V and 0 bases from J, the gap between germline ends came to 8 bases. In DNA, the CDR3 is TGTACCAGCGTCCGGGACTCTGGGGCCAACGTCCTGACTTTC. Amino acid sequence: CTSVRDSGANVLTF.

Only a few counts were recorded for this clonotype. The chain has TRBV28 and TRBJ1-6; the D gene is possibly TRBD1 (6 bases). Germline assignment: CDR1 MDHEN and CDR2 SYDVKM. The CDR3 extends over 13 amino acids. Trimming pared 3 bases from V and 10 bases from J, leaving 10 bases between. CDR3 nucleotides: TGTGCCAGCAGTTTTGGGGGCCGCTCACCCCTCCACTTT. Translation: CASSFGGRSPLHF.

In this sample, this clonotype turned up a few times. This chain uses TRBV7-2 with TRBJ2-3; 8 bases align to TRBD2. Trimming took 5 bases from V and 2 from J; bases not matched to a gene: 12. CDR1 and CDR2 (germline): SGHTA, FQGNSA. The CDR3 runs 17 residues. In DNA, the CDR3 is TGTGCCAGCAGCCGCGTCCCGGGCGGGGGGCTCACAGATACGCAGTATTTT. The encoded protein is CASSRVPGGGLTDTQYF. Together with reference TRBV7-2 and TRBJ2-3, the CDR3 gives the full variable domain: GAGVSQSPSNKVTEKGKDVELRCDPISGHTALYWYRQSLGQGLEFLIYFQGNSAPDKSGLPSDRFSAERTGGSVSTLTIQRTQQEDSAVYLCASSRVPGGGLTDTQYFGPGTRLTVL.

The J gene is TRBJ2-7, the V gene TRBV10-3; 7 nucleotides line up with TRBD2. Near its end, the DNA agrees better with TRBJ2-5, so the J call may be wrong. Germline-derived CDR1 and CDR2 are ENHRY and SYGVKD. This CDR3 has 15 amino acids. The CDR3 region has the DNA TGTGCCACCGCGAGGAGGGAGGGGTTCGGAGAGACCCAGTACTTC. This translates into CATARREGFGETQYF.

The chain uses TRBV27 and TRBJ1-2; possibly TRBD1 for D (6 bases). The CDR3 spans 16 residues. Trimming took off 0 bases at V and 4 bases at J, with 15 bases between the two ends. From germline, CDR1 is MNHEY and CDR2 SMNVEV (reference sequence). The CDR3 loop is CASSLSGRGLSYGYTF. In DNA form, the CDR3 reads TGTGCCAGCAGTTTATCCGGTCGGGGGCTTAGCTATGGCTACACCTTC.

The V and J genes are TRBV4-2 and TRBJ2-5; D not resolved. The CDR3 spans 18 residues. The germline V gene encodes CDR1 LGHNA and CDR2 YNFKEQ. Between the trimmed V and J ends, which lost 0 bases and 0 bases, there was a span of 17 bases. Here the CDR3 DNA reads TGTGCCAGCAGCCAAGATATTGTTGGGATAGGGTACCAAGAGACCCAGTACTTC. It encodes CASSQDIVGIGYQETQYF.

Points on this clonotype: A much larger clone lies a single base off, so this may be a read error. V usage is TRBV11-1 and J usage is TRBJ2-5; possibly TRBD2 for D (7 bases). This CDR3 is 13 amino acids long. Trimming removed 4 bases at V and 11 bases at J, with 17 bases between. The germline gives CDR1 SGHAT, CDR2 FQDESV (reference sequence). CDR3 DNA: TGTGCCAGCAGCTCGCACAGGGAGGGTGAGCAGTACTTC. The encoded protein is CASSSHREGEQYF.

This clonotype has a handful of counts. J is TRBJ2-6 and V is TRBV7-9; 9 nucleotides match TRBD2. V lost 5 bases to trimming and J lost 4 bases; unmatched junction nucleotides: 6. Germline CDR1 and CDR2: SEHNR and FQNEAQ (reference sequence). This CDR3 is 16 amino acids long. CDR3 coding DNA: TGTGCCAGCAGCCCCCGACTAGCGGTCGGGGCCAACGTCCTGACTTTC. Translating gives CASSPRLAVGANVLTF.

V usage is TRBV20-1 and J usage is TRBJ2-2; D might be TRBD2 (5 bases). There are 15 residues in the CDR3. Deletions cut 1 base from V and 0 bases from J, with 9 bases between. CDR1 is DFQATT and CDR2 is SNEGSKA in the germline V gene (reference sequence). The CDR3 coding sequence is TGCAGTGCTAGAGCGGCCGGGACGAACACCGGGGAGCTGTTTTTT. Translated, it gives CSARAAGTNTGELFF.

The chain employs TRBV4-3 and TRBJ2-5; D is possibly TRBD2 (6 bases). The CDR3 covers 17 residues. With 0 bases removed from V and 2 bases from J, the gap between germline ends came to 16 bases. CDR1 and CDR2 from the germline V gene are LGHNA and YSLEER. CDR3: CASSQDRASETQETQYF. The CDR3 DNA sequence: TGCGCCAGCAGCCAAGATAGGGCTAGCGAAACGCAAGAGACCCAGTACTTC.

Points on this clonotype: A much larger clone lies a single base off, so this may be a read error. The chain uses TRBV27 and TRBJ2-5; 10 bases line up with TRBD2. Germline V gene lookup returns CDR1 MNHEY and CDR2 SMNVEV (reference sequence). CDR3 length equals 14 residues. The trim removed 2 bases at V and 11 bases at J, leaving 8 bases unmatched. CDR3 sequence: CASSLQREGDEQYF. CDR3 DNA: TGTGCCAGCAGTTTACAGCGGGAGGGGGATGAGCAGTACTTC.

V is TRBV3-1 and J is TRBJ2-5; 7 positions agree with TRBD1. This CDR3 is 17 amino acids long. V gave up 0 bases and J gave up 1 base; unmatched junction bases: 8. Per germline, CDR1 LGHDT and CDR2 YNNKEL (reference sequence). The CDR3 loop reads CASSQDLGQASQETQYF. CDR3 nucleotide sequence: TGTGCCAGCAGCCAAGATCTCGGACAGGCTTCCCAAGAGACCCAGTACTTC.

The chain combines TRBV12-3 or TRBV12-4 with TRBJ2-1, with TRBD1 identical over 9 bases. The CDR3 runs to 15 residues. After removal of 6 bases from V and 5 bases from J, the junction contained 8 bases not matched to a gene. CDR3 bases: TGTGCCAGCAGACCACAGGGGGCAAGAAACAATGAGCAGTTCTTC. Protein: CASRPQGARNNEQFF.

This clonotype has more than one count but fewer than ten. This chain connects TRBV4-1 to TRBJ2-3; D is uncertain. The CDR3 has 16 residues. V was cut by 4 bases and J by 0 bases, with 14 bases left in between. The germline gives CDR1 MGHRA, CDR2 YSYEKL. This CDR3 reads CASSLGLGASTDTQYF. The CDR3 nucleotides are TGCGCCAGCAGCCTAGGTCTGGGCGCTAGCACAGATACGCAGTATTTT.

DNA for the CDR3: TGTGCCAGCAGCCCACTCAGGGCCGGGGGGTACGAGCAGTACTTC. Protein sequence: CASSPLRAGGYEQYF. The genes are TRBV6-5 and TRBJ2-5; 7 bases agree with TRBD2. The J call may be incorrect, as the DNA end agrees better with TRBJ2-7. In germline, CDR1 is MNHEY, CDR2 SVGAGI. The CDR3 consists of 15 residues.

This clonotype was picked up a small number of times. The chain's CDR3 is CASSPSWGTSGSYEQYF. DNA for the CDR3: TGTGCCAGCAGCCCGTCGTGGGGGACTAGCGGATCCTACGAGCAGTACTTC. The rearrangement links TRBV21-1 to TRBJ2-7; the D call of TRBD2 is as the table states it, not checked on the DNA. TRBV21-1 is deemed a pseudogene. The CDR3 is 17 amino acids.

This clonotype was seen at least ten times. The chain joins TRBV29-1 to TRBJ2-3; D could derive from TRBD1 or TRBD2 (5 bases each). Deletions cut 6 bases from V and 1 base from J, with 11 bases between. The length of the CDR3 is 13 residues. Germline-derived CDR1 and CDR2 are SQVTM and ANQGSEA. CDR3 DNA: TGCAGCGTCGCAGTGGGACGCACAGATACGCAGTATTTT. Amino acid sequence: CSVAVGRTDTQYF.

A word on this clonotype: Mismatch with germline at one junction end may stem from a read error. The V call is TRBV2, the J call TRBJ2-4; D gene unclear. The CDR3 covers 15 residues. Germline CDR1 reads SNHLY; CDR2 reads FYNNEI. Here the CDR3 reads CASTTELDAKNTQYF. The DNA for the CDR3 is TGTGCCAGCACTACCGAGTTGGATGCCAAAAACACTCAGTACTTC.

This clonotype has a handful of counts. V gene TRBV7-2 combines with J gene TRBJ1-2; no reliable D call. The CDR3 consists of 13 residues. Trimming removed 2 bases from V and 4 bases from J, with 8 bases in between. Germline V gene sequence: CDR1 SGHTA, CDR2 FQGNSA. CDR3 DNA: TGTGCCAGCAGCTTAAGGGCGGTCTATGGCTACACCTTC. This encodes CASSLRAVYGYTF.

This clonotype was seen a few times. V usage is TRBV7-2 and J usage is TRBJ2-4; TRBD2 aligns across 12 bases. The CDR3 is 14 residues long. With 0 bases clipped from V and 15 bases from J, the junction kept 6 bases outside the gene matches. CDR1 SGHTA and CDR2 FQGNSA come from the germline V gene. CDR3 coding DNA: TGTGCCAGCAGCTTAGCGCTAGCGGGAGGGCCCGCGTACTTC. Its translation: CASSLALAGGPAYF.

Of note for this clonotype: A junction boundary mismatches the germline segment, possibly from a read error. This chain links TRBV7-3 with TRBJ2-5, with 11 nucleotides matching TRBD2. The CDR3 has 15 residues. Per the germline V gene, CDR1 is SGHTA and CDR2 is FQGTGA. CDR3 protein: CAGSAGLAGGETQYF. CDR3 bases: TGTGCCGGCAGCGCAGGACTAGCGGGCGGAGAGACCCAGTACTTC. Full variable domain (outside the CDR3, taken from reference TRBV7-3 and TRBJ2-5): GAGVSQTPSNKVTEKGKYVELRCDPISGHTALYWYRQSLGQGPEFLIYFQGTGAADDSGLPNDRFFAVRPEGSVSTLKIQRTERGDSAVYLCAGSAGLAGGETQYFGPGTRLLVL.

This clonotype was picked up one time. The rearrangement links TRBV11-2 to TRBJ1-4, with unresolved D. The CDR3 covers 19 residues. In germline, CDR1 is SGHAT, CDR2 FQNNGV. Trimming removed 1 base from V and 0 bases from J, with 18 bases in between. CDR3 sequence: CASSLGERSLTTTNEKLFF. CDR3 sequence (DNA): TGTGCCAGCAGCTTAGGGGAACGCTCGTTGACAACAACTAATGAAAAACTGTTTTTT.

The chain couples TRBV12-3 or TRBV12-4 to TRBJ2-1, with D tentatively TRBD1 or TRBD2 (5 bases each). There are 15 residues in the CDR3. The ends were cut back, 6 bases at V and 6 bases at J, with 18 bases in the middle. CDR3 loop: CASRRQILEANEQFF. The CDR3 region has the DNA TGTGCCAGCAGGCGACAGATACTAGAAGCCAATGAGCAGTTCTTC.

The chain uses TRBV6-4 and TRBJ2-1; D uncertain. V was clipped by 2 bases and J by 7 bases, with 12 bases between them. Germline CDR1 and CDR2: MRHNA and SNTAGT. The CDR3 is made up of 14 amino acids. CDR3 in DNA: TGTGCCAGCAGTGACGAACATCTGATAAATGAGCAGTTCTTC. Translation: CASSDEHLINEQFF.

There are a few counts of this clonotype. The chain is built from TRBV6-1 and TRBJ2-5, with a weak D call TRBD2 (5 bases). V lost 4 bases to trimming and J lost 7 bases, with 13 bases between them. Germline CDR1 reads MNHNS; CDR2 reads SASEGT. The CDR3 runs 13 residues. The CDR3 is CASSARASGTQYF. CDR3 in DNA: TGTGCCAGCAGTGCGCGGGCTTCAGGGACCCAGTACTTC.